This passage covers 17 T cell receptor beta chains from one sample sequenced in a study of beta chain features in type 1 diabetes. Expressed TCRB transcripts were sequenced after all isolated RNA was converted to cDNA. Generated by immunoSEQ multiplex PCR, the TCRdb table keeps only in-frame clones and is missing some. Of 130,000 to 150,000 clones in the sample, around 50% are singletons; the top ten hold over 0.4%. Input material: Tregs from blood. The origin of the receptors is a man between 18 and 29 years old in good health.

This clone was seen more than once but under ten times. The chain has TRBV7-2 and TRBJ2-2; TRBD2 aligns across 9 bases. The CDR3 has 16 residues. Germline V gene lookup returns CDR1 SGHTA and CDR2 FQGNSA. The ends lost 4 bases at V and 4 bases at J; junction bases unmatched: 7. CDR3 residues: CASSWRLAAGTGELFF. DNA for the CDR3: TGTGCCAGCAGCTGGAGACTAGCGGCGGGCACCGGGGAGCTGTTTTTT.

This clone was seen only a few times. V usage is TRBV5-1 and J usage is TRBJ2-1; D is perhaps TRBD2 (6 bases). The CDR3 runs 12 residues. Trimming removed 0 bases at V and 8 bases at J, with 6 bases between. Germline V gene sequence: CDR1 SGHRS, CDR2 YFSETQ. This CDR3 is CASSLGGDEQFF. The CDR3 bases are TGCGCCAGCAGCTTGGGGGGGGATGAGCAGTTCTTC.

The chain is built from TRBV14 and TRBJ2-7, with a tentative D call TRBD1 (6 bases). Germline V gene data show CDR1 as SGHDN and CDR2 as FVKESK. This CDR3 has 13 residues. V was cut by 4 bases and J by 3 bases, with 10 bases left in between. The CDR3 region has the DNA TGTGCCAGCAGCCCCGGACAGTTCTACGAGCAGTACTTC. It translates to CASSPGQFYEQYF.

This clone was recorded a few times. J is TRBJ2-1 and V is TRBV7-2; 7 bases are a match to TRBD2. The junction had 8 bases not matched to a gene; V was cut back by 0 bases and J by 6 bases. The germline gives CDR1 SGHTA, CDR2 FQGNSA. The CDR3 extends over 16 amino acids. CDR3 sequence (DNA): TGTGCCAGCAGCTTAGCTCGGACTAGTCAGGGCAATGAGCAGTTCTTC. As protein: CASSLARTSQGNEQFF.

The chain is built from TRBV9 and TRBJ2-5; tentatively, D is TRBD1 (8 bases). The CDR3 is 16 residues long. V lost 0 bases, J lost 4 bases, and 16 bases lay in between. Per germline, CDR1 SGDLS and CDR2 YYNGEE. CDR3 loop: CASSVDRTGRGETQYF. The CDR3 DNA reads as TGTGCCAGCAGCGTAGATAGGACAGGGAGGGGAGAGACCCAGTACTTC. The complete variable domain, with remaining parts taken from reference TRBV9 and TRBJ2-5, reads DSGVTQTPKHLITATGQRVTLRCSPRSGDLSVYWYQQSLDQGLQFLIQYYNGEERAKGNILERFSAQQFPDLHSELNLSSLELGDSALYFCASSVDRTGRGETQYFGPGTRLLVL.

The J gene is TRBJ1-1, the V gene TRBV6-5; D gene uncertain. Trimming shortened V by 4 bases and J by 4 bases, and 13 bases separated the two germline ends. This CDR3 spans 14 amino acids. The V gene's germline CDR1 is MNHEY and CDR2 SVGAGI. CDR3 sequence: CASSSREVSTEAFF. In DNA, the CDR3 is TGTGCCAGCAGTTCGCGGGAGGTAAGCACTGAAGCTTTCTTT.

The sample holds a few counts of this clone. V and J are TRBV6-1 and TRBJ2-1; a weak D match, TRBD1 (6 bases). CDR3 length equals 12 residues. Germline V CDR1 and CDR2: MNHNS, SASEGT. Trimming took off 9 bases at V and 3 bases at J, with 9 bases between the two ends. The CDR3 region has the DNA TGTGCCAGTGGACAGAGCTACAATGAGCAGTTCTTC. Protein product: CASGQSYNEQFF.

The chain uses TRBV4-1 and TRBJ2-5; 11 positions match TRBD2. The J call may be faulty, since TRBJ2-7 better matches the DNA end. The CDR3 covers 16 residues. The germline V gene encodes CDR1 MGHRA and CDR2 YSYEKL. Written as DNA, the CDR3 is TGCGCCAGCAGCCATCCTACTAGCGGGGGACTCTACGAGCAGTACTTC. It yields the protein CASSHPTSGGLYEQYF.

The chain is built from TRBV18 and TRBJ2-2; tentatively, D is TRBD1 (6 bases). The germline V gene has CDR1 KGHSH and CDR2 LQKENI. Trimming removed 0 bases from V and 3 bases from J, with 8 bases in between. The CDR3 is 15 amino acids. The DNA for the CDR3 is TGTGCCAGCTCACCACCGGGACACGACACCGGGGAGCTGTTTTTT. The encoded protein is CASSPPGHDTGELFF.

This clone was picked up a small number of times. V usage is TRBV18 and J usage is TRBJ1-1; unclear D gene. Trimming pared 5 bases from V and 4 bases from J, leaving 11 bases between. Per the germline V gene, CDR1 is KGHSH and CDR2 is LQKENI. The CDR3 loop spans 13 amino acids. CDR3 region: CASSSGGRTEAFF. The CDR3 DNA reads TGTGCCAGCTCATCGGGAGGCCGCACTGAAGCTTTCTTT.

The rearrangement links TRBV27 to TRBJ1-1, with D tentatively TRBD1 (5 bases). From germline, CDR1 is MNHEY and CDR2 SMNVEV (reference sequence). This CDR3 is built from 14 residues. V lost 2 bases and J 3 bases, leaving 10 bases between the germline ends. As DNA, the CDR3 is TGTGCCAGCAGTTTAAGGCGGGGGGACACTGAAGCTTTCTTT. This encodes CASSLRRGDTEAFF.

The chain uses TRBV11-2 and TRBJ2-7; TRBD1 agrees at 7 bases. There are 16 residues in the CDR3. Germline CDR1 reads SGHAT; CDR2 reads FQNNGV. V was pared by 1 base and J by 2 bases, with 8 bases of the junction left unmatched. The CDR3 coding sequence is TGTGCCAGCAGCTTAGTTGGTTGGCAGGGGGCCTACGAGCAGTACTTC. Protein sequence: CASSLVGWQGAYEQYF.

V is TRBV7-8 and J is TRBJ1-2; TRBD1 agrees at 8 bases. Looked up from germline, CDR1 is SGHVS and CDR2 is FQNEAQ. There are 15 residues in the CDR3. V dropped 0 bases and J dropped 4; count of bases not matched to a gene: 4. CDR3 residues: CASSLATGQAYGYTF. In DNA, the CDR3 is TGTGCCAGCAGCTTAGCCACGGGACAGGCCTATGGCTACACCTTC.

This clone was seen only a few times. This chain uses TRBV14 with TRBJ2-7, with D unresolved. The V and J ends lost 6 bases and 0 bases respectively, with 6 bases between them. This CDR3 is 12 amino acids long. The germline CDR1 and CDR2 sequences are SGHDN and FVKESK. Here the CDR3 reads CASSHSSYEQYF. The CDR3 region has the DNA TGTGCCAGCAGTCACAGCTCCTACGAGCAGTACTTC.

The chain has TRBV7-6 and TRBJ2-7; 9 positions agree with TRBD2. The CDR3 loop spans 13 amino acids. Germline loops: CDR1 SGHVS, CDR2 FNYEAQ. With 1 base clipped from V and 9 bases from J, the junction kept 4 bases outside the gene matches. In DNA form, the CDR3 reads TGTGCCAGCAGCTTAGGTAGTAGCGGGGGGCAGTACTTC. Its translation is CASSLGSSGGQYF.

J is TRBJ2-5 and V is TRBV10-3; 12 bases are shared with TRBD2. Germline values: CDR1 ENHRY, CDR2 SYGVKD. This CDR3 spans 16 amino acids. Trimming took 4 bases from V and 5 from J; bases not matched to a gene: 8. DNA for the CDR3: TGTGCCATCAGTGTGACTAGCGGGAGCTGGGGGGAGACCCAGTACTTC. Translating gives CAISVTSGSWGETQYF.

The V call is TRBV28, the J call TRBJ2-4; TRBD1 matches 8 bases. Germline V gives CDR1 MDHEN, CDR2 SYDVKM. This CDR3 region has 18 residues. The J segment lost 2 bases and the V segment lost 4 bases, leaving 13 bases of the junction unmatched. The CDR3 sequence is CASSYVDRAGGTKNIQYF. The CDR3 DNA reads as TGTGCCAGCAGTTACGTGGACAGGGCTGGGGGTACCAAAAACATTCAGTACTTC.